One sample yielded the 32 T cell receptor beta chains listed below, sequenced in a study of T-cell memory formation after mild COVID-19. In TCRdb, the 5' RACE reads were re-called with MiXCR into one record per CDR3 protein. The sample includes about 360,000 distinct CDR3 sequences, around 15% of them seen just once. Sequenced input: PBMCs or a T cell subset sorted from them (not recorded which). All receptors derive from a man aged 18 to 29 who had mild COVID-19 (a few samples of this study predate the infection). Cell type and time point are not known.

The rearrangement joins TRBV14 to TRBJ2-7, with D perhaps matching TRBD1 or TRBD2 (5 bases each). CDR3 length equals 14 residues. The V and J ends lost 4 bases and 3 bases respectively, with 13 bases between them. Germline V gene sequence: CDR1 SGHDN, CDR2 FVKESK. CDR3 sequence: CASSRWDGNYEQYF. The CDR3 coding sequence is TGTGCCAGCAGCCGATGGGACGGGAACTACGAGCAGTACTTC.

V usage is TRBV29-1 and J usage is TRBJ2-1, with TRBD1 identical over 10 bases. Trimming took 7 bases from V and 3 from J; bases not matched to a gene: 6. Looked up from germline, CDR1 is SQVTM and CDR2 is ANQGSEA. CDR3 length equals 14 residues. CDR3 nucleotide sequence: TGCAGCGGTCGACAGGGGGCGAGCTACAATGAGCAGTTCTTC. The encoded protein is CSGRQGASYNEQFF.

V usage is TRBV10-1 and J usage is TRBJ2-7, with D perhaps being TRBD1 or TRBD2 (5 bases each). The V gene's germline CDR1 is WNHNN and CDR2 SYGVQD (reference sequence). The CDR3 has 11 amino acids. Deletions cut 11 bases from V and 7 bases from J, with 15 bases between. In DNA form, the CDR3 reads TGCGCCGCAGGGCCCCCGGGGGAGCAGTACTTC. Translation gives CAAGPPGEQYF.

A remark on this clonotype: One end of the junction does not line up with germline, which may come from a read error. In DNA form, the CDR3 reads TGTGCCAGCAGTCCCGCACAGGGGAAGGGGTACGAGCAGTTATTC. Its translation is CASSPAQGKGYEQLF. The chain couples TRBV27 to TRBJ2-1; TRBD1 matches 7 bases. This CDR3 has 15 residues. CDR1 and CDR2 (germline): MNHEY, SMNVEV (reference sequence).

This clonotype was recorded at least ten times. The chain recombines TRBV20-1 with TRBJ2-2; 8 bases are a match to TRBD2. Germline trimming cut 8 bases from V and 5 bases from J; bases unmatched to any gene: 4. The CDR3 has 12 residues. Germline-derived CDR1 and CDR2 are DFQATT and SNEGSKA (reference sequence). CDR3 amino acids: CSTPSGTGELFF. Written as DNA, the CDR3 is TGCAGTACCCCTAGCGGGACCGGGGAGCTGTTTTTT.

A few counts support this clonotype. The chain links TRBV11-2 to TRBJ1-2; D remains unclear. CDR1 SGHAT and CDR2 FQNNGV come from the germline V gene. The CDR3 spans 14 residues. Trimming removed 0 bases from V and 5 bases from J, with 10 bases in between. The CDR3: CASSLERISYGYTF. CDR3 DNA: TGTGCCAGCAGCTTAGAAAGAATATCGTATGGCTACACCTTC.

A few counts support this clonotype. V gene TRBV5-1 combines with J gene TRBJ1-4; D gene uncertain. CDR1 SGHRS and CDR2 YFSETQ come from the germline V gene. There are 14 residues in the CDR3. Trimming cost V 2 bases and J 7 bases, with 12 bases left between them. As DNA, the CDR3 is TGCGCCAGCAGCTTAGGTGTGAACGGTGAAAAACTGTTTTTT. Protein sequence: CASSLGVNGEKLFF.

The J gene is TRBJ2-7, the V gene TRBV20-1; D remains ambiguous. V shed 5 bases and J shed 6 bases, with 17 bases lying between them. The CDR3 consists of 13 residues. From germline, CDR1 is DFQATT and CDR2 SNEGSKA (reference sequence). This CDR3 reads CSAPGRWTVEQYF. As DNA, the CDR3 is TGCAGTGCTCCTGGACGTTGGACGGTCGAGCAGTACTTC.

The chain carries TRBV7-8 and TRBJ2-7, with 9 bases aligning to TRBD1. V gave up 5 bases and J gave up 4 bases; unmatched junction bases: 9. This CDR3 is built from 15 residues. Germline lookup yields CDR1 SGHVS and CDR2 FQNEAQ. CDR3 region: CASSPAYRGQYEQYV. CDR3 in DNA: TGTGCCAGCAGCCCCGCATACAGGGGGCAGTACGAGCAGTACGTC.

This clonotype was detected ten times or more. The genes are TRBV20-1 and TRBJ2-1; 12 bases fit TRBD2. CDR3 length: 16 residues. From germline, CDR1 is DFQATT and CDR2 SNEGSKA (reference sequence). The J segment lost 4 bases and the V segment lost 6 bases, leaving 10 bases of the junction unmatched. CDR3 nucleotides: TGCAGTGCCCACCGAACTAGCGGGGGGACTTACAATGAGCAGTTCTTC. Encoded protein: CSAHRTSGGTYNEQFF.

This chain joins TRBV15 and TRBJ1-2; no clear D. V was trimmed by 0 bases and J by 2 bases, leaving 1 base between them. Germline V gene lookup returns CDR1 LNHNV and CDR2 YYDKDF (reference sequence). The CDR3 spans 12 residues. CDR3 residues: CATSRENYGYTF. The CDR3 nucleotides read TGTGCCACCAGCAGAGAGAACTATGGCTACACCTTC. Complete variable domain (other parts from reference TRBV15 and TRBJ1-2): DAMVIQNPRYQVTQFGKPVTLSCSQTLNHNVMYWYQQKSSQAPKLLFHYYDKDFNNEADTPDNFQSRRPNTSFCFLDIRSPGLGDTAMYLCATSRENYGYTFGSGTRLTVV.

The V and J genes are TRBV2 and TRBJ1-5; D is perhaps TRBD1 (6 bases). Germline V gives CDR1 SNHLY, CDR2 FYNNEI. The CDR3 consists of 14 residues. V shed 5 bases and J shed 2 bases, with 10 bases lying between them. In DNA, the CDR3 is TGTGCCAGCAGTAGACAGGCCCGCAATCAGCCCCAGCATTTT. Translated, it gives CASSRQARNQPQHF.

In this sample, this clonotype turned up many times. This chain joins TRBV6-5 and TRBJ2-1; D uncertain. Germline lookup yields CDR1 MNHEY and CDR2 SVGAGI. CDR3 size: 18 residues. The germline V and J ends were trimmed by 0 bases and 7 bases, with 22 bases remaining between them. The CDR3 sequence: CASSYSKYAATYGNEQFF. CDR3 in DNA: TGTGCCAGCAGTTACTCGAAATATGCGGCTACCTATGGAAATGAGCAGTTCTTC.

This clonotype was detected only a few times. The J gene is TRBJ1-3, the V gene TRBV12-3 or TRBV12-4; D uncertain. The CDR3 covers 13 residues. Trimming removed 7 bases at V and 0 bases at J, with 7 bases between. CDR3 residues: CASTFLSGNTIYF. The DNA of the CDR3 is TGTGCCAGCACCTTCCTCTCTGGAAACACCATATATTTT.

This clonotype turned up a few times. V usage is TRBV19 and J usage is TRBJ1-6; 10 bases are a match to TRBD1. CDR1 and CDR2 from the germline V gene are LNHDA and SQIVND (reference sequence). V lost 5 bases to trimming and J lost 8 bases; unmatched junction nucleotides: 6. CDR3 size: 15 residues. CDR3 DNA: TGTGCCAGTAGTCTGACAGGGGGCCACTATTCACCCCTCCACTTT. This translates into CASSLTGGHYSPLHF.

The V and J genes are TRBV19 and TRBJ2-7; tentatively, D is TRBD1 (6 bases). CDR3 length equals 13 residues. Germline CDR1 reads LNHDA; CDR2 reads SQIVND (reference sequence). V was clipped by 3 bases and J by 6 bases, with 12 bases between them. Here the CDR3 DNA reads TGTGCCAGTAGTATGAGTCACAGGGCCGAGCAGTACGTC. This sequence encodes CASSMSHRAEQYV.

V is TRBV7-2 and J is TRBJ2-1; D is unresolved. Trimming took 10 bases from V and 3 from J, leaving 13 bases between them. The CDR3 is made up of 13 amino acids. The V gene's germline CDR1 is SGHTA and CDR2 FQGNSA. The CDR3 DNA reads as TGTGCCACCCAGCCCAGCAACTACAATGAGCAGTTCTTC. Translation: CATQPSNYNEQFF.

V and J are TRBV6-5 and TRBJ2-2; D not resolved. Germline V gene lookup returns CDR1 MNHEY and CDR2 SVGAGI. V lost 5 bases, J lost 4 bases, and 11 bases lay in between. This CDR3 spans 14 amino acids. The CDR3 reads CASSQFGTTGELFF. For the CDR3, the DNA is TGTGCCAGCAGTCAGTTCGGAACCACCGGGGAGCTGTTTTTT.

In this sample, this clonotype turned up a few times. V usage is TRBV7-6 and J usage is TRBJ2-3, with D possibly being TRBD1 (5 bases). Trimming removed 2 bases from V and 0 bases from J, with 18 bases in between. Germline V gene sequence: CDR1 SGHVS, CDR2 FNYEAQ. CDR3 length: 18 residues. CDR3 nucleotides: TGTGCCAGCAGCTTAAGGGCCGTAGGACACCCTAGCACAGATACGCAGTATTTT. Its protein is CASSLRAVGHPSTDTQYF.

This clonotype showed up just a few times. CDR3 in amino acids: CASKLPGRRSFF. In DNA, the CDR3 is TGTGCCAGCAAACTCCCGGGACGCCGGTCTTTCTTC. The chain uses TRBV2 and TRBJ2-1, with D perhaps given as TRBD1 or TRBD2 (5 bases each). CDR3 length equals 12 residues. CDR1 is SNHLY and CDR2 is FYNNEI in the germline V gene. V shed 7 bases and J shed 16 bases, with 20 bases lying between them.

This clonotype came up a few times. The chain joins TRBV9 to TRBJ1-5, with D hard to call. This CDR3 contains 13 residues. Germline CDR1 is SGDLS and CDR2 is YYNGEE. V lost 0 bases and J lost 9, with 10 bases in between. CDR3 sequence: CASSVGGGGPQHF. The CDR3 nucleotides read TGTGCCAGCAGCGTAGGTGGAGGTGGGCCCCAGCATTTT. Full variable domain (outside the CDR3, taken from reference TRBV9 and TRBJ1-5): DSGVTQTPKHLITATGQRVTLRCSPRSGDLSVYWYQQSLDQGLQFLIQYYNGEERAKGNILERFSAQQFPDLHSELNLSSLELGDSALYFCASSVGGGGPQHFGDGTRLSIL.

This clonotype was counted only a few times. The gene calls are TRBV6-2 or TRBV6-3 and TRBJ1-1, with TRBD1 matching over 9 bases. CDR3 length: 15 residues. Trimming cost V 7 bases and J 7 bases; bases outside gene matches: 13. The germline gives CDR1 MNHEY, CDR2 SVGEGT. CDR3 residues: CASIKRDRVQGEAFF. CDR3 DNA: TGTGCCAGCATTAAGAGGGACAGGGTGCAGGGTGAAGCTTTCTTT.

This clonotype was counted a few times. V is TRBV4-3 and J is TRBJ1-2; D ambiguous. The V gene's germline CDR1 is LGHNA and CDR2 YSLEER. The CDR3 is 15 residues long. Trimming took 4 bases from V and 4 from J, leaving 16 bases between them. The CDR3 reads CASSRGRTSSYGYTF. In DNA form, the CDR3 reads TGCGCCAGCAGCCGAGGACGGACCTCAAGCTATGGCTACACCTTC.

This clonotype qualifies as medium-sized. V and J are TRBV11-2 and TRBJ1-2; 7 nucleotides match TRBD1. The CDR3 has 13 residues. V was clipped by 5 bases and J by 3 bases; unmatched bases: 3. From germline, CDR1 is SGHAT and CDR2 FQNNGV. CDR3 region: CASSPGQDYGYTF. The DNA of the CDR3 is TGTGCCAGCAGCCCTGGACAGGACTATGGCTACACCTTC. Full variable domain (remainder filled in from reference TRBV11-2 and TRBJ1-2): EAGVAQSPRYKIIEKRQSVAFWCNPISGHATLYWYQQILGQGPKLLIQFQNNGVVDDSQLPKDRFSAERLKGVDSTLKIQPAKLEDSAVYLCASSPGQDYGYTFGSGTRLTVV.

This rearrangement joins TRBV7-9 to TRBJ2-5; a weak D match, TRBD1 (7 bases). Germline loops: CDR1 SEHNR, CDR2 FQNEAQ (reference sequence). Between the trimmed V and J ends, which lost 4 bases and 7 bases, there was a span of 16 bases. This CDR3 spans 14 amino acids. CDR3 region: CASSSSDREVTQYF. CDR3 sequence (DNA): TGTGCCAGCAGCTCATCCGACAGGGAGGTGACCCAGTACTTC.

This clonotype appeared a few times. The chain employs TRBV15 and TRBJ2-2; no definite D call. This CDR3 is 13 amino acids long. Trimming took off 1 base at V and 2 bases at J, with 2 bases between the two ends. Germline V gene sequence: CDR1 LNHNV, CDR2 YYDKDF (reference sequence). CDR3 protein: CATSRGNTGELFF. CDR3 coding DNA: TGTGCCACCAGCAGAGGAAACACCGGGGAGCTGTTTTTT.

This clonotype was detected many times. The chain is built from TRBV5-1 and TRBJ1-1; tentative D call: TRBD1 (6 bases). In germline, CDR1 is SGHRS, CDR2 YFSETQ. There are 13 residues in the CDR3. V was clipped by 4 bases and J by 5 bases, with 12 bases between them. The CDR3 sequence is CASSLSTGTEAFF. The CDR3 DNA follows: TGCGCCAGCAGCCTCTCGACAGGTACTGAAGCTTTCTTT. The variable domain in full, completed from reference TRBV5-1 and TRBJ1-1, reads KAGVTQTPRYLIKTRGQQVTLSCSPISGHRSVSWYQQTPGQGLQFLFEYFSETQRNKGNFPGRFSGRQFSNSRSEMNVSTLELGDSALYLCASSLSTGTEAFFGQGTRLTVV.

This clonotype has a handful of counts. The genes are TRBV27 and TRBJ2-3, with a possible D match to TRBD2 (5 bases). This CDR3 has 14 amino acids. Per the germline V gene, CDR1 is MNHEY and CDR2 is SMNVEV (reference sequence). The ends were cut back, 8 bases at V and 7 bases at J, with 19 bases in the middle. CDR3 DNA sequence: TGTGCCAGCGGACGGGAACCGTACACCAATACGCAGTATTTT. This codes for CASGREPYTNTQYF.

The chain employs TRBV4-1 and TRBJ2-1; D gene ambiguous. This CDR3 has 17 amino acids. V lost 0 bases and J 2 bases, leaving 14 bases between the germline ends. CDR1 is MGHRA and CDR2 is YSYEKL in the germline V gene. The CDR3 sequence: CASSQESPGSPYNEQFF. DNA of the CDR3: TGCGCCAGCAGCCAAGAGTCGCCCGGTAGTCCCTACAATGAGCAGTTCTTC.

There are a few counts of this clonotype. At one end, the junction sequence differs from germline, possibly due to a read error. The chain recombines TRBV7-7 with TRBJ2-1; D is possibly TRBD2 (5 bases). The germline V gene has CDR1 SSHAT and CDR2 FNYEAQ (reference sequence). The length of the CDR3 is 13 residues. The CDR3: CASSSEGFGEQFF. In DNA form, the CDR3 reads TGTGCTAGCAGCTCCGAGGGTTTCGGTGAGCAGTTCTTC.

The V and J genes are TRBV20-1 and TRBJ2-3, with 12 nucleotides matching TRBD2. CDR1 DFQATT and CDR2 SNEGSKA come from the germline V gene (reference sequence). This CDR3 has 15 amino acids. V dropped 3 bases and J dropped 4; count of bases not matched to a gene: 5. CDR3 in amino acids: CSASRPSGGADTQYF. CDR3 coding DNA: TGCAGTGCTAGTCGTCCTAGCGGGGGGGCAGATACGCAGTATTTT.

This sequence joins TRBV15 and TRBJ1-2; unclear D gene. V shed 1 base and J shed 6 bases, with 12 bases lying between them. This CDR3 spans 14 amino acids. Looked up from germline, CDR1 is LNHNV and CDR2 is YYDKDF (reference sequence). Here the CDR3 reads CATSRGGSGDGYTF. The CDR3 nucleotides are TGTGCCACCAGCAGAGGGGGAAGTGGGGATGGCTACACCTTC.